This T cell receptor beta chain stems from a study of CD8 T cells in ankylosing spondylitis. Study observations and caveats: About 8 highly homologous variants made up a TCR beta motif, and this motif appeared characteristic of ankylosing spondylitis blood.

TCRdb reprocessed the 5' RACE reads via MiXCR and lists one record per CDR3 protein. Of about 25,000 distinct CDR3 sequences detected, under 3% appear once; the ten largest clones hold more than 6.5%. This clonotype has ten or more counts. Antigen: not known. The TCR originated in a female donor with ankylosing spondylitis or in good health (not recorded which). The sequenced sample consisted of blood, either unsorted or a sorted T cell fraction (not recorded which).

CDR3: CASSVGTDATYEQYF. The CDR3, as DNA: TGTGCCAGCAGCGTAGGGACAGATGCGACCTACGAGCAGTACTTC. This chain connects TRBV9 to TRBJ2-7, with a weak D call TRBD1 (6 bases). This CDR3 spans 15 amino acids. Trimming pared 0 bases from V and 2 bases from J, leaving 12 bases between. The germline CDR1 and CDR2 sequences are SGDLS and YYNGEE. Variable domain in full (rest from reference TRBV9 and TRBJ2-7): DSGVTQTPKHLITATGQRVTLRCSPRSGDLSVYWYQQSLDQGLQFLIQYYNGEERAKGNILERFSAQQFPDLHSELNLSSLELGDSALYFCASSVGTDATYEQYFGPGTRLTVT.